This T cell receptor (beta chain) was found in a study of blood T cell repertoires in COVID-19. About the research overall: PBMCs, B-cell-depleted T cells, or T cells provided the cDNA or gDNA that made up the material.

Produced via immunoSEQ multiplex PCR; TCRdb's table is partial and in-frame only. This sample has approximately 500,000 clones, with 85% to 90% found just once. Clinical history as reported by participants underpinned cohort assignment. The sequenced material came from PBMCs or T cells enriched from blood (not recorded which). The sequence derives from a woman aged 40 to 50 who had recovered from COVID-19.

This CDR3 reads CASSLKTGQGLNGYTF. In DNA form, the CDR3 reads TGCGCCAGCAGCCTAAAAACGGGACAGGGTTTAAATGGCTACACCTTC. V is TRBV5-1 and J is TRBJ1-2, with TRBD1 matching 9 bases. Germline V gives CDR1 SGHRS, CDR2 YFSETQ. This CDR3 is built from 16 residues. V shed 4 bases, J shed 6 bases, and the junction held 13 bases outside the gene matches.